A selection of T cell receptor beta chains follows, all from one sample in a study of long-term antiretroviral therapy in people with HIV. The assay was immunoSEQ multiplex PCR, and TCRdb's table has in-frame clones only and misses some. The sample has some 16,000 clones, 70% to 90% seen once. Source: unsorted PBMCs, taken 0.1 years before starting antiretroviral therapy. These receptor sequences come from a man aged 18 to 29 with HIV. CDR3s leave out the opening cysteine and the closing phenylalanine or tryptophan.

CDR3 protein: ASSVEGAWGYT
J gene: TRBJ1-2
V gene: TRBV9

CDR3 protein: ASSLSRGQKLF
J gene: TRBJ1-4
V gene: TRBV27

CDR3 protein: ASSYNSVANTEAF
J gene: TRBJ1-1
V gene: TRBV9

CDR3 protein: ASSGPASTDTQY
J gene: TRBJ2-3
V gene: TRBV28

CDR3 protein: ASGTGNDFRTDTQY
J gene: TRBJ2-3
V gene: TRBV2

CDR3 protein: ASSVAGGPTGELF
J gene: TRBJ2-2
V gene: TRBV6-4

CDR3 protein: ASSKRTGGSNYGYT
J gene: TRBJ1-2
V gene: TRBV21-1

CDR3 protein: ASSPTGLNQPQH
J gene: TRBJ1-5
V gene: TRBV7-9

CDR3 protein: ASSQSTSGATYEQY
J gene: TRBJ2-7
V gene: TRBV4-2

CDR3 protein: ASSLFGTGSYEQY
J gene: TRBJ2-7
V gene: TRBV27

CDR3 protein: ASSVGTGGAKNIQY
J gene: TRBJ2-4
V gene: TRBV9

CDR3 protein: ASSTPEGRNQPQH
J gene: TRBJ1-5
V gene: TRBV19

CDR3 protein: ASSLPGAGANVLT
J gene: TRBJ2-6
V gene: TRBV5-1

CDR3 protein: ASKATTGGYSNQPQH
J gene: TRBJ1-5
V gene: TRBV28

CDR3 protein: ASSLGDRRRYEQY
J gene: TRBJ2-7
V gene: TRBV7-9

CDR3 protein: ATSAKTGTRTYNEQF
J gene: TRBJ2-1
V gene: TRBV15

CDR3 protein: ASRPGQGNLAKNIQY
J gene: TRBJ2-4
V gene: TRBV27

CDR3 protein: ASSLTRLERGYNEQF
J gene: TRBJ2-1
V gene: TRBV7-8

CDR3 protein: ASRRTSGSGDTQY
J gene: TRBJ2-3
V gene: TRBV7-8

CDR3 protein: ASGPVASTDTQY
J gene: TRBJ2-3
V gene: TRBV10-2

CDR3 protein: ASSYRTGAAGTDTQY
J gene: TRBJ2-3
V gene: TRBV5-6

CDR3 protein: ASLGRSNQPQH
J gene: TRBJ1-5
V gene: TRBV6-1

CDR3 protein: ASSQGLAGAYEQY
J gene: TRBJ2-7
V gene: TRBV7-9

CDR3 protein: ASSPGTGSGYT
J gene: TRBJ1-2
V gene: TRBV7-6

CDR3 protein: ASSPQTGLAGPYNEQF
J gene: TRBJ2-1
V gene: TRBV18

CDR3 protein: ASKGQGMRNQPQH
J gene: TRBJ1-5
V gene: TRBV19

CDR3 protein: ASSLENRGPRDTQY
J gene: TRBJ2-3
V gene: TRBV5-1

CDR3 protein: SVGRAWGQETQY
J gene: TRBJ2-5
V gene: TRBV29-1

CDR3 protein: ASSYSSETQY
J gene: TRBJ2-5
V gene: TRBV6-6

CDR3 protein: ASSFWGYNEKLF
J gene: TRBJ1-4
V gene: TRBV5-1

CDR3 protein: ASSFSWHTGELF
J gene: TRBJ2-2
V gene: TRBV5-6

CDR3 protein: ASSLVRTAEAF
J gene: TRBJ1-1
V gene: TRBV7-8